Listed below are T cell receptor beta chains from one sample, sequenced in a study of blood T cell repertoires in COVID-19. Sequencing was performed with immunoSEQ multiplex PCR; in TCRdb, only in-frame clones are kept and a portion is missing. This sample has 150,000 to 200,000 clones, with around 89% found just once. The sample was PBMCs or T cells enriched from blood (not recorded which). These receptors came from a woman aged 18-30 years who had recovered from COVID-19. Each CDR3 is given with its conserved first and last residue. Fields, in order: CDR3 length, clone size, D gene, V gene, J gene, CDR3 protein, CDR3 DNA. The D gene is left open where the match is weak. Rows may omit the clone size; those that give it use once, few, many or a size class.

cdr3_length: 15; clone_size: NA; d_call: TRBD1; v_call: TRBV5-1; j_call: TRBJ2-7; cdr3_aa: CASSLGGTGSGEQYF; cdr3_nt: TGCGCCAGCAGCTTGGGTGGGACAGGGTCCGGCGAGCAGTACTTC
cdr3_length: 18; clone_size: NA; d_call: NA; v_call: TRBV4-1; j_call: TRBJ1-5; cdr3_aa: CASSHGSGGPYSNQPQHF; cdr3_nt: TGCGCCAGCAGCCATGGGTCCGGTGGGCCCTATAGCAATCAGCCCCAGCATTTT
cdr3_length: 13; clone_size: NA; d_call: TRBD2; v_call: TRBV27; j_call: TRBJ2-7; cdr3_aa: CASSDGGAYEQYF; cdr3_nt: TGTGCCAGCAGTGACGGGGGGGCCTACGAGCAGTACTTC
cdr3_length: 16; clone_size: NA; d_call: TRBD1; v_call: TRBV15; j_call: TRBJ1-4; cdr3_aa: CATSRDVGQGNEKLFF; cdr3_nt: TGTGCCACCAGCAGAGATGTGGGACAGGGGAATGAAAAACTGTTTTTT
cdr3_length: 14; clone_size: once; d_call: NA; v_call: TRBV11-2; j_call: TRBJ2-3; cdr3_aa: CASSLEPRSDTQYF; cdr3_nt: TGTGCCAGCAGCTTAGAACCGAGAAGTGATACGCAGTATTTT
cdr3_length: 16; clone_size: NA; d_call: TRBD1; v_call: TRBV28; j_call: TRBJ1-6; cdr3_aa: CASRPTGDPYNSPLHF; cdr3_nt: TGTGCCAGCAGGCCGACAGGGGACCCCTATAATTCACCCCTCCACTTT
cdr3_length: 12; clone_size: once; d_call: NA; v_call: TRBV28; j_call: TRBJ2-1; cdr3_aa: CASSLRGFEQFF; cdr3_nt: TGTGCCAGCAGTTTAAGGGGATTTGAGCAGTTCTTC
cdr3_length: 13; clone_size: NA; d_call: NA; v_call: TRBV5-4; j_call: TRBJ2-3; cdr3_aa: CASRLTGTDTQYF; cdr3_nt: TGTGCCAGCAGACTTACAGGCACAGATACGCAGTATTTT
cdr3_length: 13; clone_size: NA; d_call: NA; v_call: TRBV5-1; j_call: TRBJ1-1; cdr3_aa: CASLEVVLTEAFF; cdr3_nt: TGCGCCAGCTTGGAGGTTGTCCTCACTGAAGCTTTCTTT
cdr3_length: 15; clone_size: once; d_call: TRBD2; v_call: TRBV5-1; j_call: TRBJ2-1; cdr3_aa: CASSTGLARYNEQFF; cdr3_nt: TGCGCCAGCAGCACAGGACTAGCGCGTTACAATGAGCAGTTCTTC
cdr3_length: 12; clone_size: few; d_call: NA; v_call: TRBV29-1; j_call: TRBJ1-1; cdr3_aa: CSVAGGNTEAFF; cdr3_nt: TGCAGCGTTGCGGGAGGGAACACTGAAGCTTTCTTT
cdr3_length: 15; clone_size: NA; d_call: NA; v_call: TRBV9; j_call: TRBJ1-3; cdr3_aa: CASSADEDSGNTIYF; cdr3_nt: TGTGCCAGCAGCGCTGACGAGGACTCTGGAAACACCATATATTTT
cdr3_length: 17; clone_size: NA; d_call: TRBD1; v_call: TRBV19; j_call: TRBJ2-6; cdr3_aa: CASSSRDSSSGANVLTF; cdr3_nt: TGTGCCAGTAGTTCACGGGACAGCAGCTCTGGGGCCAACGTCCTGACTTTC
cdr3_length: 15; clone_size: once; d_call: TRBD1; v_call: TRBV9; j_call: TRBJ1-3; cdr3_aa: CASSPRTGSGNTIYF; cdr3_nt: TGTGCCAGCAGCCCCCGGACAGGGTCTGGAAACACCATATATTTT
cdr3_length: 14; clone_size: NA; d_call: TRBD1; v_call: TRBV28; j_call: TRBJ1-3; cdr3_aa: CASSWRGLGNTIYF; cdr3_nt: TGTGCCAGCAGTTGGAGGGGGCTAGGAAACACCATATATTTT
cdr3_length: 13; clone_size: NA; d_call: NA; v_call: TRBV28; j_call: TRBJ1-1; cdr3_aa: CASSPFRGTEAFF; cdr3_nt: TGTGCCAGCAGTCCCTTCAGGGGCACTGAAGCTTTCTTT
cdr3_length: 13; clone_size: NA; d_call: TRBD1; v_call: TRBV6-5; j_call: TRBJ2-1; cdr3_aa: CASRQGAIGEQFF; cdr3_nt: TGTGCCAGCAGACAGGGGGCTATTGGAGAGCAGTTCTTC
cdr3_length: 13; clone_size: NA; d_call: TRBD1; v_call: TRBV27; j_call: TRBJ2-7; cdr3_aa: CASSWTGDSEQYF; cdr3_nt: TGTGCCAGCAGTTGGACAGGGGATTCCGAGCAGTACTTC
cdr3_length: 17; clone_size: NA; d_call: TRBD2; v_call: TRBV5-6; j_call: TRBJ2-3; cdr3_aa: CASSLESGGVSTDTQYF; cdr3_nt: TGTGCCAGCAGCTTAGAAAGCGGGGGGGTTAGCACAGATACGCAGTATTTT
cdr3_length: 15; clone_size: NA; d_call: TRBD1; v_call: TRBV5-1; j_call: TRBJ2-1; cdr3_aa: CASSSEDRAYNEQFF; cdr3_nt: TGCGCCAGCAGCTCGGAGGACAGGGCCTACAATGAGCAGTTCTTC
cdr3_length: 16; clone_size: NA; d_call: NA; v_call: TRBV14; j_call: TRBJ1-2; cdr3_aa: CASSQVSVQGGYGYTF; cdr3_nt: TGTGCCAGCAGCCAAGTCTCTGTTCAGGGAGGGTATGGCTACACCTTC
cdr3_length: 15; clone_size: NA; d_call: NA; v_call: TRBV7-3; j_call: TRBJ1-2; cdr3_aa: CASSPLAGANYGYTF; cdr3_nt: TGTGCCAGCAGCCCCTTGGCAGGGGCAAACTATGGCTACACCTTC
cdr3_length: 15; clone_size: once; d_call: TRBD1; v_call: TRBV12-5; j_call: TRBJ1-5; cdr3_aa: CASAPDRGFNQPQHF; cdr3_nt: TGTGCTAGTGCCCCTGACAGGGGGTTCAATCAGCCCCAGCATTTT
cdr3_length: 9; clone_size: NA; d_call: NA; v_call: TRBV30; j_call: TRBJ2-1; cdr3_aa: CASGDEQFF; cdr3_nt: TGTGCCTCCGGGGATGAGCAGTTCTTC
cdr3_length: 11; clone_size: NA; d_call: NA; v_call: TRBV6-5; j_call: TRBJ1-2; cdr3_aa: CASSSQGVHTF; cdr3_nt: TGTGCCAGCAGTTCCCAAGGGGTCCACACCTTC
cdr3_length: 15; clone_size: NA; d_call: TRBD1; v_call: TRBV2; j_call: TRBJ1-6; cdr3_aa: CASRRGTGNNSPLHF; cdr3_nt: TGTGCCAGCAGGAGGGGGACAGGGAATAATTCACCCCTCCACTTT
cdr3_length: 13; clone_size: NA; d_call: TRBD1; v_call: TRBV27; j_call: TRBJ2-3; cdr3_aa: CASSPPGGDTQYF; cdr3_nt: TGTGCCAGCAGTCCCCCAGGGGGAGATACGCAGTATTTT
cdr3_length: 15; clone_size: NA; d_call: NA; v_call: TRBV28; j_call: TRBJ2-5; cdr3_aa: CASSLSHRSRETQYF; cdr3_nt: TGTGCCAGCAGTTTATCTCACAGGTCAAGGGAGACCCAGTACTTC
cdr3_length: 15; clone_size: NA; d_call: TRBD1; v_call: TRBV5-1; j_call: TRBJ1-1; cdr3_aa: CASSTQGQGNTEAFF; cdr3_nt: TGCGCCAGCAGCACCCAAGGACAGGGCAACACTGAAGCTTTCTTT
cdr3_length: 16; clone_size: NA; d_call: NA; v_call: TRBV7-2; j_call: TRBJ2-3; cdr3_aa: CASGESGGRDTDTQYF; cdr3_nt: TGTGCCAGCGGAGAGTCGGGGGGCCGGGACACAGATACGCAGTATTTT
cdr3_length: 13; clone_size: NA; d_call: NA; v_call: TRBV28; j_call: TRBJ2-5; cdr3_aa: CASSQGRVETQYF; cdr3_nt: TGTGCCAGCAGTCAAGGGCGGGTGGAGACCCAGTACTTC
cdr3_length: 14; clone_size: NA; d_call: NA; v_call: TRBV10-3; j_call: TRBJ1-1; cdr3_aa: CAISESPGNTEAFF; cdr3_nt: TGTGCCATCAGTGAGTCCCCCGGGAACACTGAAGCTTTCTTT
cdr3_length: 13; clone_size: NA; d_call: NA; v_call: TRBV27; j_call: TRBJ2-6; cdr3_aa: CASMRVGANVLTF; cdr3_nt: TGTGCCAGCATGAGGGTTGGGGCCAACGTCCTGACTTTC
cdr3_length: 11; clone_size: NA; d_call: NA; v_call: TRBV20-1; j_call: TRBJ1-2; cdr3_aa: CSAMKPEGFTF; cdr3_nt: TGCAGTGCAATGAAACCGGAGGGATTCACCTTC
cdr3_length: 14; clone_size: NA; d_call: NA; v_call: TRBV11-2; j_call: TRBJ1-2; cdr3_aa: CASSLMDSQYGYTF; cdr3_nt: TGTGCCAGCAGCTTAATGGACAGTCAGTATGGCTACACCTTC
cdr3_length: 14; clone_size: NA; d_call: NA; v_call: TRBV5-6; j_call: TRBJ1-2; cdr3_aa: CASSFGQNLYGYTF; cdr3_nt: TGTGCCAGCAGCTTTGGGCAGAACCTCTATGGCTACACCTTC
cdr3_length: 17; clone_size: once; d_call: TRBD2; v_call: TRBV11-2; j_call: TRBJ2-2; cdr3_aa: CASSLEFSGGDTGELFF; cdr3_nt: TGTGCCAGCAGCTTAGAATTTAGCGGGGGTGACACCGGGGAGCTGTTTTTT
cdr3_length: 13; clone_size: NA; d_call: NA; v_call: TRBV28; j_call: TRBJ1-2; cdr3_aa: CAVQGPVGYGYTF; cdr3_nt: TGTGCCGTCCAGGGGCCCGTGGGCTATGGCTACACCTTC
cdr3_length: 13; clone_size: NA; d_call: NA; v_call: TRBV9; j_call: TRBJ2-4; cdr3_aa: CASSEQGQNIQYF; cdr3_nt: TGTGCCAGCAGCGAACAGGGTCAAAACATTCAGTACTTC
cdr3_length: 11; clone_size: NA; d_call: NA; v_call: TRBV19; j_call: TRBJ1-1; cdr3_aa: CASSLSGEAFF; cdr3_nt: TGTGCCAGTAGTCTGAGCGGGGAAGCTTTCTTT